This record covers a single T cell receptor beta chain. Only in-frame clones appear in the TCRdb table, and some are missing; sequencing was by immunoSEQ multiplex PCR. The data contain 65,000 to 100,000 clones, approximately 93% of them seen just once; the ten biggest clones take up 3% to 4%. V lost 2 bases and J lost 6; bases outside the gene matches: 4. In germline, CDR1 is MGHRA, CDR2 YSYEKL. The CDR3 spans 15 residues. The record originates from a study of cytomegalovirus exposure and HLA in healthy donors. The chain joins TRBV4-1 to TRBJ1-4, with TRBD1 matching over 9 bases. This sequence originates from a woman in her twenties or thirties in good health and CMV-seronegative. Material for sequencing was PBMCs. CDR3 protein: CASSQRRDRDEKLFF. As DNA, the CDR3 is TGCGCCAGCAGCCAAAGAAGGGACAGGGATGAAAAACTGTTTTTT.